Presented here are 27 T cell receptor beta chains from one specimen sequenced in a study of blood T cells in healthy people across ages. PCR was performed a second time for about 6 to 11 cycles using a sample-barcoded 5' primer and a J-beta primer mix. TCRdb reanalysed the 5' RACE reads using MiXCR and keeps one entry per CDR3 protein. The repertoire holds 700,000 to 950,000 distinct CDR3 sequences, with 58% as singletons. Specimen: blood. The source is a man aged 25 to 40 in good health.

This chain links TRBV28 with TRBJ2-6; D may be TRBD2 (5 bases). Trimming took 5 bases from V and 0 from J, leaving 11 bases between them. In germline, CDR1 is MDHEN, CDR2 SYDVKM. The CDR3 consists of 16 residues. This chain's CDR3 is CASSLPGYSGANVLTF. Here the CDR3 DNA reads TGTGCCAGCAGTCTCCCGGGGTACTCTGGGGCCAACGTCCTGACTTTC. Based on the CDR3 plus reference TRBV28 and TRBJ2-6, the full variable domain is DVKVTQSSRYLVKRTGEKVFLECVQDMDHENMFWYRQDPGLGLRLIYFSYDVKMKEKGDIPEGYSVSREKKERFSLILESASTNQTSMYLCASSLPGYSGANVLTFGAGSRLTVL.

The rearrangement joins TRBV7-9 to TRBJ1-2; no clear D. The CDR3 spans 13 residues. CDR1 and CDR2 from the germline V gene are SEHNR and FQNEAQ (reference sequence). The V and J ends lost 1 base and 8 bases respectively, with 11 bases between them. CDR3 region: CASSLGSEWGYTF. The CDR3 coding sequence is TGTGCCAGCAGCTTAGGAAGTGAATGGGGCTACACCTTC.

J is TRBJ2-7 and V is TRBV29-1, with 10 positions matching TRBD1. V lost 7 bases to trimming and J lost 1 base; unmatched junction nucleotides: 10. CDR1 SQVTM and CDR2 ANQGSEA come from the germline V gene. This CDR3 spans 15 amino acids. The CDR3 reads CSATAGTGASYEQYF. For the CDR3, the DNA is TGCAGCGCGACAGCCGGGACAGGGGCATCCTACGAGCAGTACTTC.

In DNA form, the CDR3 reads TGCAGTGCTAGAGGTACTTCGAGGATCGGGCAGCCCCAGCATTTT. This translates into CSARGTSRIGQPQHF. This chain uses TRBV20-1 with TRBJ1-5; no firm D call. Per the germline V gene, CDR1 is DFQATT and CDR2 is SNEGSKA (reference sequence). V lost 1 base and J 7 bases, leaving 17 bases between the germline ends. The CDR3 contains 15 residues.

This chain uses TRBV11-2 with TRBJ2-1, with 7 bases lining up with TRBD1. V lost 6 bases, J lost 8 bases, and 7 bases stayed unmatched. The CDR3 contains 13 residues. The germline CDR1 and CDR2 sequences are SGHAT and FQNNGV. For the CDR3, the DNA is TGTGCCAGCAGGCGCGGACAGGATGATGAGCAGTTCTTC. Translated: CASRRGQDDEQFF. Looking up the rest from reference TRBV11-2 and TRBJ2-1 gives the full variable domain: EAGVAQSPRYKIIEKRQSVAFWCNPISGHATLYWYQQILGQGPKLLIQFQNNGVVDDSQLPKDRFSAERLKGVDSTLKIQPAKLEDSAVYLCASRRGQDDEQFFGPGTRLTVL.

The chain recombines TRBV29-1 with TRBJ1-2, with D unresolved. Trimming removed 0 bases from V and 8 bases from J, with 13 bases in between. Germline assignment: CDR1 SQVTM and CDR2 ANQGSEA. The CDR3 runs to 13 residues. The CDR3 sequence is CSVEEVKEEGYTF. The CDR3 DNA reads as TGCAGCGTTGAAGAAGTGAAGGAAGAGGGCTACACCTTC.

The chain links TRBV6-2 or TRBV6-3 to TRBJ2-1; TRBD2 is a possible D gene (6 bases). Germline V CDR1 and CDR2: MNHEY, SVGEGT. The V and J ends lost 0 bases and 5 bases respectively, with 14 bases between them. The CDR3 totals 16 residues. The CDR3 is CASSYSKEGGHNEQFF. In DNA form, the CDR3 reads TGTGCCAGCAGTTACTCGAAGGAGGGCGGACACAATGAGCAGTTCTTC.

The chain recombines TRBV27 with TRBJ1-1, with a weak D call TRBD1 (5 bases). CDR3 length equals 14 residues. Trimming shortened V by 0 bases and J by 3 bases, and 8 bases separated the two germline ends. Germline CDR1 MNHEY, CDR2 SMNVEV (reference sequence). Here the CDR3 reads CASSLSIGDTEAFF. CDR3 in DNA: TGTGCCAGCAGTTTATCCATAGGGGACACTGAAGCTTTCTTT.

This clonotype showed up just a few times. V gene TRBV28 combines with J gene TRBJ2-5; the D gene is possibly TRBD1 (6 bases). The CDR3 extends over 15 amino acids. Germline assignment: CDR1 MDHEN and CDR2 SYDVKM. V was cut by 3 bases and J by 2 bases, with 13 bases left in between. CDR3 sequence (DNA): TGTGCCAGCAGTTTGCGGACAGCCCTTCAAGAGACCCAGTACTTC. This sequence encodes CASSLRTALQETQYF.

This clonotype was observed a few times. At one boundary the junction diverges from the germline segment, which might be a read error. The chain uses TRBV28 and TRBJ1-4; D gene ambiguous. This CDR3 comprises 12 residues. The germline V gene encodes CDR1 MDHEN and CDR2 SYDVKM. The DNA for the CDR3 is TGTGCCAGTAGTTTCACCAATGAAAAACTGTTTTTT. Translated, it gives CASSFTNEKLFF.

This clonotype was picked up a small number of times. CDR3 sequence reads: CASSGTGTDTQYF. CDR3 coding DNA: TGTGCCAGCAGTGGCACAGGCACAGATACGCAGTATTTT. The V call is TRBV25-1, the J call TRBJ2-3; D not resolved. Trimming removed 4 bases from V and 1 base from J, with 6 bases in between. This CDR3 comprises 13 residues. In germline, CDR1 is MGHDK, CDR2 SYGVNS.

J is TRBJ2-7 and V is TRBV2; D uncertain. Trimming removed 10 bases from V and 1 base from J, with 8 bases in between. The CDR3 runs 11 residues. Germline V lookup: CDR1 SNHLY, CDR2 FYNNEI. The CDR3 DNA is TGTGCCATCACGAGGTCCTACGAGCAGTACTTC. Amino acid sequence: CAITRSYEQYF.

The chain employs TRBV20-1 and TRBJ1-2, with 12 bases lining up with TRBD1. J lost 4 bases, V lost 5 bases, and 11 bases had no gene match. CDR1 and CDR2 (germline): DFQATT, SNEGSKA (reference sequence). This CDR3 has 16 residues. The CDR3 sequence is CSADLRDRGPLYGYTF. CDR3 DNA sequence: TGCAGTGCTGATCTCCGGGACAGGGGGCCACTCTATGGCTACACCTTC.

This clonotype has just one count. The rearrangement links TRBV18 to TRBJ2-5, with D uncertain. V shed 2 bases and J shed 7 bases, with 8 bases lying between them. The CDR3 contains 12 residues. Germline loops: CDR1 KGHSH, CDR2 LQKENI. The chain's CDR3 is CASSPSLATQYF. CDR3 DNA: TGTGCCAGCTCACCATCCTTGGCGACCCAGTACTTC.

The V and J genes are TRBV2 and TRBJ2-1, with 8 bases fitting TRBD2. Germline trimming cut 5 bases from V and 5 bases from J; bases unmatched to any gene: 23. This CDR3 region has 20 residues. Germline V gene sequence: CDR1 SNHLY, CDR2 FYNNEI. DNA for the CDR3: TGTGCCAGCAGTAACTTGGGGCTTCCGGGGACTAGTCTTGGGCACAATGAGCAGTTCTTC. It translates to CASSNLGLPGTSLGHNEQFF.

The chain has TRBV3-1 and TRBJ2-5; no clear D gene. The CDR3 covers 13 residues. V was pared by 2 bases and J by 11 bases, with 15 bases between. The V gene's germline CDR1 is LGHDT and CDR2 YNNKEL (reference sequence). CDR3 loop: CASSQTASNEQYF. In nucleotides, the CDR3 is TGTGCCAGCAGCCAAACAGCGAGCAATGAGCAGTACTTC.

This chain joins TRBV6-1 and TRBJ1-2; perhaps TRBD1 as D (6 bases). The CDR3 is 16 residues long. Per the germline V gene, CDR1 is MNHNS and CDR2 is SASEGT. Trimming pared 8 bases from V and 4 bases from J, leaving 23 bases between. The CDR3 here is CASSQPRTGSAYGYTF. As DNA, the CDR3 is TGTGCCAGCTCCCAACCCCGCACAGGGAGCGCCTATGGCTACACCTTC.

This chain uses TRBV20-1 with TRBJ2-1, with 8 bases fitting TRBD2. Germline V gives CDR1 DFQATT, CDR2 SNEGSKA (reference sequence). The ends lost 8 bases at V and 0 bases at J; junction bases unmatched: 12. CDR3 length: 16 amino acids. CDR3 sequence: CSTQSPGGYSYNEQFF. The CDR3 DNA sequence: TGCAGTACTCAGAGCCCGGGGGGGTACTCCTACAATGAGCAGTTCTTC.

The rearrangement joins TRBV20-1 to TRBJ2-1, with D perhaps being TRBD1 or TRBD2 (5 bases each). CDR3 length equals 15 residues. V was pared by 7 bases and J by 9 bases, with 25 bases between. Germline V gene lookup returns CDR1 DFQATT and CDR2 SNEGSKA (reference sequence). In nucleotides, the CDR3 is TGCAGTGTCCCCATAACCGGGACCCCGAGGAGTGAGCAGTTCTTC. Encoded protein: CSVPITGTPRSEQFF.

In this sample, this clonotype turned up a few times. The rearrangement joins TRBV6-2 or TRBV6-3 to TRBJ1-5, with D hard to call. With 2 bases removed from V and 1 base from J, the gap between germline ends came to 6 bases. Per germline, CDR1 MNHEY and CDR2 SVGEGT. This CDR3 comprises 14 residues. As DNA, the CDR3 is TGTGCCAGCAGTTACGGGGAGAGCAATCAGCCCCAGCATTTT. Its protein product is CASSYGESNQPQHF.

This clonotype was counted between two and nine times. This chain uses TRBV20-1 with TRBJ2-7; D gene ambiguous. Germline CDR1 reads DFQATT; CDR2 reads SNEGSKA (reference sequence). The V gene lost 3 bases and the J gene lost 2 bases, with 17 bases spanning the gap. The CDR3 covers 15 residues. The CDR3 DNA reads as TGCAGTGCTAGTTCCGCAGTAGTCCACACCTACGAGCAGTACTTC. Amino acids: CSASSAVVHTYEQYF.

This clonotype was picked up a small number of times. The chain is built from TRBV20-1 and TRBJ2-5; D might be TRBD2 (7 bases). Per the germline V gene, CDR1 is DFQATT and CDR2 is SNEGSKA (reference sequence). V gave up 0 bases and J gave up 6 bases, with 14 bases separating them. This CDR3 spans 14 amino acids. The CDR3 here is CSARDQRGGQTQYF. CDR3 sequence (DNA): TGCAGTGCTAGAGATCAAAGGGGGGGCCAGACCCAGTACTTC.

Written as DNA, the CDR3 is TGTGCCAGCAGCACGACTGGGTTTCAGGAGCAGTTCTTC. It codes for CASSTTGFQEQFF. V gene TRBV21-1 combines with J gene TRBJ2-1. TRBV21-1 is labeled a pseudogene. This CDR3 comprises 13 residues.

This chain links TRBV20-1 with TRBJ1-5; 7 bases match TRBD1. J gave up 5 bases and V 6 bases, and 7 bases lay outside the gene matches. The germline V gene has CDR1 DFQATT and CDR2 SNEGSKA (reference sequence). The CDR3 length is 13 residues. The CDR3 region is CSAGRTGDQPQHF. The CDR3 region has the DNA TGCAGTGCCGGCCGGACAGGCGATCAGCCCCAGCATTTT.

The chain carries TRBV7-2 and TRBJ1-2; D is undetermined. The CDR3 runs to 14 residues. V lost 3 bases and J lost 4, with 12 bases in between. Germline CDR1 and CDR2: SGHTA and FQGNSA. CDR3 nucleotide sequence: TGTGCCAGCAGCTTCGGCTACACGGGCTATGGCTACACCTTC. Encoded protein: CASSFGYTGYGYTF.

This clonotype was counted a few times. The chain links TRBV2 to TRBJ2-4; TRBD2 aligns across 11 bases. The germline CDR1 and CDR2 sequences are SNHLY and FYNNEI. Trimming took 6 bases from V and 13 from J; bases not matched to a gene: 11. The CDR3 contains 14 residues. The CDR3 DNA sequence: TGTGCCAGCAGATTACTAGCGGGAGTTTGGGAGCAGTACTTC. It specifies CASRLLAGVWEQYF.

This chain connects TRBV6-2 or TRBV6-3 to TRBJ2-1; no firm D call. Germline CDR1 is MNHEY and CDR2 is SVGEGT. The CDR3 covers 14 residues. Between the trimmed V and J ends, which lost 2 bases and 10 bases, there was a span of 15 bases. The CDR3 nucleotides are TGTGCCAGCAGTTACCTTGACGGAGAATCAGAGCAGTTCTTC. Its protein is CASSYLDGESEQFF.